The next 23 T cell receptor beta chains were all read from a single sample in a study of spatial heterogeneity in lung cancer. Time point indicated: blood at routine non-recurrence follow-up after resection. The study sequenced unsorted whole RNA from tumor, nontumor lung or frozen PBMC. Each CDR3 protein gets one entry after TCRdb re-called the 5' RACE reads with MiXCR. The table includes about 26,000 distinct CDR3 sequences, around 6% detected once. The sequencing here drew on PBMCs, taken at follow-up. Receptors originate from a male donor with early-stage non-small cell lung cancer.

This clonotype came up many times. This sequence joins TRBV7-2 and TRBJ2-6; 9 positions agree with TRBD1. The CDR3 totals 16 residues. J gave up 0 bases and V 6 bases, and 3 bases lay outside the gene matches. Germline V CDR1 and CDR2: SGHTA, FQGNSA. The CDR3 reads CASSWDRASGANVLTF. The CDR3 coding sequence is TGTGCCAGCAGTTGGGACAGGGCCTCTGGGGCCAACGTCCTGACTTTC.

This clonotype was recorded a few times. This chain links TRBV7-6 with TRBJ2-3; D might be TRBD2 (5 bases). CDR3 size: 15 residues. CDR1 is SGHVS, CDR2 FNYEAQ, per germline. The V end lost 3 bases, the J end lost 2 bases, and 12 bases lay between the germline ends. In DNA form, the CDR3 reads TGTGCCAGCAGCTTCCGGCAGACTACCACAGATACGCAGTATTTT. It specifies CASSFRQTTTDTQYF.

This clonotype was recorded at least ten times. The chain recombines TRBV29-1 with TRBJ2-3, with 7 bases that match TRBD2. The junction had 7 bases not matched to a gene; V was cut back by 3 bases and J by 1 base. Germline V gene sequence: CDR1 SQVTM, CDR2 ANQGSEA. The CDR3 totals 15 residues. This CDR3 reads CSVDSPSGGTDTQYF. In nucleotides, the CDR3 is TGCAGCGTTGACTCCCCTAGCGGAGGCACAGATACGCAGTATTTT.

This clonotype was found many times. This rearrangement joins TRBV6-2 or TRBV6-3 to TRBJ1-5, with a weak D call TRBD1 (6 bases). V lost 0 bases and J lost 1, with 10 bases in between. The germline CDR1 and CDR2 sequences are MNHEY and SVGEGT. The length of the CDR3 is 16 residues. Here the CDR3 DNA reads TGTGCCAGCAGTTACTCGGAGGGGGAGAGCAATCAGCCCCAGCATTTT. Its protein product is CASSYSEGESNQPQHF.

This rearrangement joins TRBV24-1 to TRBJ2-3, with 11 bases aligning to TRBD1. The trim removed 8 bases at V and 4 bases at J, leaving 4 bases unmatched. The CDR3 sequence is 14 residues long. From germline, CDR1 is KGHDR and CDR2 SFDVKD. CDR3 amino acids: CATMGTGGPDTQYF. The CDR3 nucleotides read TGTGCCACCATGGGGACAGGGGGTCCAGATACGCAGTATTTT.

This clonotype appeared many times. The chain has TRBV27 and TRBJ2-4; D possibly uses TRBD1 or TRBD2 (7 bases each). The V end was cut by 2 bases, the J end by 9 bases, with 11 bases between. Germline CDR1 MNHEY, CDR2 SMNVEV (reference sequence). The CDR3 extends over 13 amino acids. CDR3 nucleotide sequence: TGTGCCAGCAGTTTAACAGGGGAGGGCATTCAGTACTTC. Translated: CASSLTGEGIQYF.

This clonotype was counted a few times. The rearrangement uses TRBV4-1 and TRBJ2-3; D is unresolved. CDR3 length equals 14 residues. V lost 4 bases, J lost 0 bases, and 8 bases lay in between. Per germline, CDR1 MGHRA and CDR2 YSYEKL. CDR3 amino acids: CASSPRPSTDTQYF. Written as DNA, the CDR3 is TGCGCCAGCAGCCCTCGTCCTAGCACAGATACGCAGTATTTT.

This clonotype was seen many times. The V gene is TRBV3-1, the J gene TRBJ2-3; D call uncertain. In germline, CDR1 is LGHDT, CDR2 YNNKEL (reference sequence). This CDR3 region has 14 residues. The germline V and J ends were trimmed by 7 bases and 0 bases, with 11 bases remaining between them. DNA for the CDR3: TGTGCCAGCAAGACGGAACCTAGCACAGATACGCAGTATTTT. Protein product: CASKTEPSTDTQYF.

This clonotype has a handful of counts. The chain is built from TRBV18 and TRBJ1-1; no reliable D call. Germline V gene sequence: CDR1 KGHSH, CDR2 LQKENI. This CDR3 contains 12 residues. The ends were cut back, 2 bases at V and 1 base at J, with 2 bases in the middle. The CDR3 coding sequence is TGTGCCAGCTCACCAGGGAACACTGAAGCTTTCTTT. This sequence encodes CASSPGNTEAFF.

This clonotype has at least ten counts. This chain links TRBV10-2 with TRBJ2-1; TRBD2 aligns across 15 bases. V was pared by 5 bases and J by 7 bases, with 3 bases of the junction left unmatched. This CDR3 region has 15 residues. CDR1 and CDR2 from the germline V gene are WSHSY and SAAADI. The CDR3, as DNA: TGCGCCAGCAGTTCCGGGACTAGCGGGAGGAATGAGCAGTTCTTC. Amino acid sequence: CASSSGTSGRNEQFF.

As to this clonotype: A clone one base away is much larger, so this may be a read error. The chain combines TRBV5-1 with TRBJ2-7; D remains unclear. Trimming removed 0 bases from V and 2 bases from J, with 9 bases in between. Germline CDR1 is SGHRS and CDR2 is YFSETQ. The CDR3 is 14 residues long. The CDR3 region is CASSLVPRPYEQYF. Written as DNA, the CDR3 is TGCGCCAGCAGCTTGGTTCCAAGGCCCTACGAGCAGTACTTC.

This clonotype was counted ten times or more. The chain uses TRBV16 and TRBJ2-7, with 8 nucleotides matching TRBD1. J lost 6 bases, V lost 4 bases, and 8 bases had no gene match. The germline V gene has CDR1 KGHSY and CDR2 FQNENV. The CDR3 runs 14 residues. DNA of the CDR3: TGTGCCAGCAGCCCAGGGGGCGCAGGTTCCGAGCAGTACTTC. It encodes CASSPGGAGSEQYF.

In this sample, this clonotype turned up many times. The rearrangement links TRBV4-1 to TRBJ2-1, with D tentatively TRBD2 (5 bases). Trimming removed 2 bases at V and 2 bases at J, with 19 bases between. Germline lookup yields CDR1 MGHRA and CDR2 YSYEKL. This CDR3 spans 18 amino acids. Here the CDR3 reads CASSQREGRPGTYNEQFF. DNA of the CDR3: TGCGCCAGCAGCCAAAGAGAGGGTAGACCGGGAACCTACAATGAGCAGTTCTTC.

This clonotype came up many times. CDR3 region: CATSDRRPETQYF. The CDR3 DNA follows: TGTGCCACCAGTGATCGGCGTCCCGAGACCCAGTACTTC. The rearrangement uses TRBV24-1 and TRBJ2-5; D is undetermined. The length of the CDR3 is 13 residues. Deletions cut 3 bases from V and 5 bases from J, with 9 bases between. From germline, CDR1 is KGHDR and CDR2 SFDVKD.

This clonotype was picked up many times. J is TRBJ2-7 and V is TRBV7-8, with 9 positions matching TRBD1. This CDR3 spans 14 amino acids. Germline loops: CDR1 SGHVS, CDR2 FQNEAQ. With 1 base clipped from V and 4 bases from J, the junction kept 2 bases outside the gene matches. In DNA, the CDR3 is TGTGCCAGCAGCTTAGGGGGACAGGGATACGAGCAGTACGTC. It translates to CASSLGGQGYEQYV.

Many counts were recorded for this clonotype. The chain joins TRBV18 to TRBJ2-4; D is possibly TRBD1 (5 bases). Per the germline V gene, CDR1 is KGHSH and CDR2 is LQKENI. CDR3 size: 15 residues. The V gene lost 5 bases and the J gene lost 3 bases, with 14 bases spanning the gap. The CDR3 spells CASSIAQGDKNIQYF. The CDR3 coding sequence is TGTGCCAGCTCAATTGCTCAGGGCGACAAAAACATTCAGTACTTC.

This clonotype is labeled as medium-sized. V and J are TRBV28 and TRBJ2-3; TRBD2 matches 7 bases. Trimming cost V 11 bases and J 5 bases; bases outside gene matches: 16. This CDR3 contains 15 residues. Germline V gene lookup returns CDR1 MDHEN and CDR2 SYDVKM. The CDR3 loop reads CAAGEEGGPRDTQYF. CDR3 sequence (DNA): TGTGCCGCGGGGGAGGAGGGAGGGCCAAGAGATACGCAGTATTTT. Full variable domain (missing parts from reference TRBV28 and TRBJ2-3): DVKVTQSSRYLVKRTGEKVFLECVQDMDHENMFWYRQDPGLGLRLIYFSYDVKMKEKGDIPEGYSVSREKKERFSLILESASTNQTSMYLCAAGEEGGPRDTQYFGPGTRLTVL.

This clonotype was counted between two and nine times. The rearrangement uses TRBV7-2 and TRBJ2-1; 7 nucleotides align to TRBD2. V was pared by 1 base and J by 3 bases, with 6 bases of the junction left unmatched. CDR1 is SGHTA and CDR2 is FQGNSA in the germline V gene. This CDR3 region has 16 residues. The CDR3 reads CASSLEAGVIYNEQFF. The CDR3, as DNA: TGTGCCAGCAGCTTAGAGGCGGGGGTAATCTACAATGAGCAGTTCTTC.

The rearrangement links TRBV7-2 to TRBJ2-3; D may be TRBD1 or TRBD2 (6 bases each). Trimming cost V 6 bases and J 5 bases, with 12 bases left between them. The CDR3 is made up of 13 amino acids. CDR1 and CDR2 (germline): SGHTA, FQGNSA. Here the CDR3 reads CASSKQGGDTQYF. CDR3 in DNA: TGTGCCAGCAGTAAACAGGGAGGAGATACGCAGTATTTT.

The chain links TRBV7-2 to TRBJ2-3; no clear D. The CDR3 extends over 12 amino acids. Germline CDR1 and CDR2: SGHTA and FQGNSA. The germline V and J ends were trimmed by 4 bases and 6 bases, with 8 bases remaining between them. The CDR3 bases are TGTGCCAGCAGCTGGATTAAGGATACGCAGTATTTT. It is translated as CASSWIKDTQYF. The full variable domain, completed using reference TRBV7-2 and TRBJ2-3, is GAGVSQSPSNKVTEKGKDVELRCDPISGHTALYWYRQSLGQGLEFLIYFQGNSAPDKSGLPSDRFSAERTGGSVSTLTIQRTQQEDSAVYLCASSWIKDTQYFGPGTRLTVL.

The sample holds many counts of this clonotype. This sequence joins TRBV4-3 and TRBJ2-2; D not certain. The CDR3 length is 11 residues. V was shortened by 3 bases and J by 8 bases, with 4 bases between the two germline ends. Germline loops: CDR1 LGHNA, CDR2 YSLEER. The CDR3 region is CASSHGGELFF. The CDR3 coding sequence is TGCGCCAGCAGCCATGGGGGGGAGCTGTTTTTT.

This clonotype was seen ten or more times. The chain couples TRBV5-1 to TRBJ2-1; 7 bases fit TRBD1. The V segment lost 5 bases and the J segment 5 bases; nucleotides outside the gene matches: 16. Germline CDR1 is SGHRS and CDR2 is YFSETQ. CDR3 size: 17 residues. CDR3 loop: CASSRPTGNQWNNEQFF. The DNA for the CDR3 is TGCGCCAGCAGTCGACCGACAGGGAATCAGTGGAACAATGAGCAGTTCTTC.

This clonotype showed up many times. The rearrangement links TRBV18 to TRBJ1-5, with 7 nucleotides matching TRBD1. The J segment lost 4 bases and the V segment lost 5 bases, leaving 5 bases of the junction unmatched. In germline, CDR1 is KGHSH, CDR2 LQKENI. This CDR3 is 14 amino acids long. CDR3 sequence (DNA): TGTGCCAGCTCATCGGGACAGCAAAATCAGCCCCAGCATTTT. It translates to CASSSGQQNQPQHF.